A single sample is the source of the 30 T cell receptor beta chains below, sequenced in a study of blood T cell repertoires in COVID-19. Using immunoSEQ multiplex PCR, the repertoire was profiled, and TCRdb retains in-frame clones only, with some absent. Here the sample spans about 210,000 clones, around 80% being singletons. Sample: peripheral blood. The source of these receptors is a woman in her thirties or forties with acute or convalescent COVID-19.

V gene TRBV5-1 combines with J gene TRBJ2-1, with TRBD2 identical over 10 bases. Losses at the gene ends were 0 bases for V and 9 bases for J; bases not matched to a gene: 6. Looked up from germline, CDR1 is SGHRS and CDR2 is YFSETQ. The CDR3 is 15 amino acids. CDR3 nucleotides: TGCGCCAGCAGCTTGGCAGCGGGAGGGTGGGGTGAGCAGTTCTTC. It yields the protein CASSLAAGGWGEQFF.

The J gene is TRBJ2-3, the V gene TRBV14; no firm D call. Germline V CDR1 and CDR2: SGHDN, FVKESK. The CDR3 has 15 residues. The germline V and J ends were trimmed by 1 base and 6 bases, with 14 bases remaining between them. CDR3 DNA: TGTGCCAGCAGCCAAGTCCCGGAGATTGGTGATACGCAGTATTTT. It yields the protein CASSQVPEIGDTQYF.

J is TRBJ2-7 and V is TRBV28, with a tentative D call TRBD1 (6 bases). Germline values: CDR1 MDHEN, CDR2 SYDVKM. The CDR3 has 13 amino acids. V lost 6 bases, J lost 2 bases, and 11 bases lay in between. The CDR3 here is CASRGTPAYEQYF. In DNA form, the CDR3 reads TGTGCCAGCAGGGGGACACCCGCCTACGAGCAGTACTTC.

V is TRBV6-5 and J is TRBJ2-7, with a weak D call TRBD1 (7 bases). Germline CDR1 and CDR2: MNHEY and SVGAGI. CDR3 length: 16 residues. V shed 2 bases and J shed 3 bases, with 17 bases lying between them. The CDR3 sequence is CASSYPRGGGSYEQYF. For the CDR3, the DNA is TGTGCCAGCAGTTACCCGCGAGGAGGGGGCAGCTACGAGCAGTACTTC.

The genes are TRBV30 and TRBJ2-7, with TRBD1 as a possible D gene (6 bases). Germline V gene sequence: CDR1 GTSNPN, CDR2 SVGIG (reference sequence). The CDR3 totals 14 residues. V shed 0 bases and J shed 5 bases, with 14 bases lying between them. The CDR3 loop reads CAWSVKGESHEQYF. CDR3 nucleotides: TGTGCCTGGAGTGTTAAGGGGGAATCCCACGAGCAGTACTTC.

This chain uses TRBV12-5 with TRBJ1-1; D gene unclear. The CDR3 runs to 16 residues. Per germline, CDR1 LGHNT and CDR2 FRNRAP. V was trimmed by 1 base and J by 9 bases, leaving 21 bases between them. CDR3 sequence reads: CASGLGAGTDLGKAFF. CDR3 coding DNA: TGTGCTAGTGGTTTGGGGGCGGGCACCGACCTCGGGAAAGCTTTCTTT. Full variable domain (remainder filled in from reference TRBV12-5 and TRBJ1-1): DARVTQTPRHKVTEMGQEVTMRCQPILGHNTVFWYRQTMMQGLELLAYFRNRAPLDDSGMPKDRFSAEMPDATLATLKIQPSEPRDSAVYFCASGLGAGTDLGKAFFGQGTRLTVV.

In DNA, the CDR3 is TGTGCCAGCTCACCACCGACTACGCCGGTCTACAATGAGCAGTTCTTC. It specifies CASSPPTTPVYNEQFF. The chain is built from TRBV18 and TRBJ2-1, with a weak D call TRBD2 (5 bases). The germline CDR1 and CDR2 sequences are KGHSH and LQKENI. This CDR3 contains 16 residues. Trimming stripped 0 bases from V and 3 bases from J, with 12 bases between.

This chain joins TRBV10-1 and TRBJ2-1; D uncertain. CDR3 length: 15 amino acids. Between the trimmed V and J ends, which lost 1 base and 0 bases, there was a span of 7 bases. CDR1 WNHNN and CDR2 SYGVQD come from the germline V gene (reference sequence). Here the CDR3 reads CASSELSSSYNEQFF. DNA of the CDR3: TGCGCCAGCAGTGAGTTGAGTAGCTCCTACAATGAGCAGTTCTTC.

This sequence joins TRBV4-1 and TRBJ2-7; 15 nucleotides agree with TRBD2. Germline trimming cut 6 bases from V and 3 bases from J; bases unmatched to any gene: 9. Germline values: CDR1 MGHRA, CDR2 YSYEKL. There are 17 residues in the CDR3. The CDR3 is CASSPSGLAGGIYEQYF. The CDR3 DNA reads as TGCGCCAGCAGTCCTTCGGGACTAGCGGGGGGTATCTACGAGCAGTACTTC.

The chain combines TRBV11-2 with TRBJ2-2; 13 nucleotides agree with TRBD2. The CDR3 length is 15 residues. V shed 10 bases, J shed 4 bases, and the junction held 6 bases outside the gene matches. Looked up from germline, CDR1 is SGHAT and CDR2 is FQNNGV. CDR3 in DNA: TGTGCCACCGAACTAGCGGGAGGGAGCACCGGGGAGCTGTTTTTT. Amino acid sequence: CATELAGGSTGELFF.

Written as DNA, the CDR3 is TGTGCCAGCAGTTTAAAGGGACAGGGTATCACTGAAGCTTTCTTT. Protein product: CASSLKGQGITEAFF. The chain is built from TRBV28 and TRBJ1-1; TRBD1 aligns across 9 bases. Per germline, CDR1 MDHEN and CDR2 SYDVKM. This CDR3 is 15 amino acids long. V shed 2 bases and J 4 bases; nucleotides not matched to a gene: 5.

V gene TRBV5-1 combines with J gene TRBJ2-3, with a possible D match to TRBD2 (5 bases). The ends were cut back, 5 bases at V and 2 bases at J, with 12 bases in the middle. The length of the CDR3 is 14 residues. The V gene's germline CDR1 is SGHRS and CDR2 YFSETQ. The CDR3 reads CASRGAELTDTQYF. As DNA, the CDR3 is TGCGCCAGCAGAGGAGCGGAGCTCACAGATACGCAGTATTTT.

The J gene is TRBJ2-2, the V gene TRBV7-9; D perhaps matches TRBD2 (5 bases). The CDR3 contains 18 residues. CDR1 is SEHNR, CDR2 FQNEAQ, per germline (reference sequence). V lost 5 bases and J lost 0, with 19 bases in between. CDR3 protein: CASSARTDTTANTGELFF. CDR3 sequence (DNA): TGTGCCAGCAGCGCTAGGACTGATACTACCGCGAACACCGGGGAGCTGTTTTTT.

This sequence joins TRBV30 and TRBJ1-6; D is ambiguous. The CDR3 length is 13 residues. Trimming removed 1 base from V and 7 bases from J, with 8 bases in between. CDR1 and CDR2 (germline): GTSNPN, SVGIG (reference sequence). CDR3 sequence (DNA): TGTGCCTGGAGTGAGAGCGTGAATTCACCCCTCCACTTT. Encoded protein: CAWSESVNSPLHF.

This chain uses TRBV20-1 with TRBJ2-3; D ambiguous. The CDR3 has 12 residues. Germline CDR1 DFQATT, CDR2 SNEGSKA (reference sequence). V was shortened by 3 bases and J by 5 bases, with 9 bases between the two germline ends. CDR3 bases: TGCAGTGCTAGTACTACTATAGATACGCAGTATTTT. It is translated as CSASTTIDTQYF.

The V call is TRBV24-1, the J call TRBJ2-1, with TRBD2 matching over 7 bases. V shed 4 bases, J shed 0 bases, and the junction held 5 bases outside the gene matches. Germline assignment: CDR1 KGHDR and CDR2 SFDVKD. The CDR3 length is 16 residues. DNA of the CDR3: TGTGCCACCAGTGACGCCGGGACTATCTCCTACAATGAGCAGTTCTTC. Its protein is CATSDAGTISYNEQFF.

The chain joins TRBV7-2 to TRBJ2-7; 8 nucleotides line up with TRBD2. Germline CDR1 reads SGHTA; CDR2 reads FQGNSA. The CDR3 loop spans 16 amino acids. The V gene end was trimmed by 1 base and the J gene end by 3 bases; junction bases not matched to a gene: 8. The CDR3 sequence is CASSLGETSGIYEQYF. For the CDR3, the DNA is TGTGCCAGCAGCTTAGGAGAAACTAGCGGTATCTACGAGCAGTACTTC.

CDR3 protein: CASSLVVAGGPHEQFF. The CDR3 nucleotides are TGTGCCAGCAGCTTAGTAGTAGCGGGAGGGCCTCATGAGCAGTTCTTC. The chain employs TRBV11-2 and TRBJ2-1; 11 bases match TRBD2. The CDR3 extends over 16 amino acids. CDR1 and CDR2 from the germline V gene are SGHAT and FQNNGV. The trim removed 1 base at V and 8 bases at J, leaving 7 bases unmatched.

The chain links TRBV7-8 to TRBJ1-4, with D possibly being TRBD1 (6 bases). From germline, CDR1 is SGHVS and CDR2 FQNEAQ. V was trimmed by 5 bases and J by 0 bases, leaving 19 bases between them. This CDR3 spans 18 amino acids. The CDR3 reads CASSPRGGRKTTNEKLFF. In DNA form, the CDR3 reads TGTGCCAGCAGCCCACGGGGGGGGCGGAAAACAACTAATGAAAAACTGTTTTTT.

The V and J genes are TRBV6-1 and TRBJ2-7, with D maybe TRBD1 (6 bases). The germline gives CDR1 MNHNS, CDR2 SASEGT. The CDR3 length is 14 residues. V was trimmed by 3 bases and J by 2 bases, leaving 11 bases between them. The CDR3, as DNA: TGTGCCAGCAGTGAGTGGGACACCACCTACGAGCAGTACTTC. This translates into CASSEWDTTYEQYF.

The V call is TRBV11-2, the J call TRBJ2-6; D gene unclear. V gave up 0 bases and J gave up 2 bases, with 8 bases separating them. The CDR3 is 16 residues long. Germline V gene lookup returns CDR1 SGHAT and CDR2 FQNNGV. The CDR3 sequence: CASSLDRVPGANVLTF. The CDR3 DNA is TGTGCCAGCAGCTTAGACCGCGTACCTGGGGCCAACGTCCTGACTTTC.

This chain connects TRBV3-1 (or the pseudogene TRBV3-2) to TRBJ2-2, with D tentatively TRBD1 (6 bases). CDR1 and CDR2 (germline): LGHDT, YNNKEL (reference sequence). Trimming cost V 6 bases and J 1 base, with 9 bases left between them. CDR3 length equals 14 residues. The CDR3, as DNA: TGTGCCAGCAGGAGAGGGGGGAACACCGGGGAGCTGTTTTTT. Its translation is CASRRGGNTGELFF.

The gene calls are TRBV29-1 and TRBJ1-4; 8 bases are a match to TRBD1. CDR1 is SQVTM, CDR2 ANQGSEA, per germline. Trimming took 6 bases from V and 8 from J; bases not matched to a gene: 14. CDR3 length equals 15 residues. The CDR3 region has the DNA TGCAGCGTCGCGACAGGGGTTCAATTTGGGGAAAAACTGTTTTTT. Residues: CSVATGVQFGEKLFF.

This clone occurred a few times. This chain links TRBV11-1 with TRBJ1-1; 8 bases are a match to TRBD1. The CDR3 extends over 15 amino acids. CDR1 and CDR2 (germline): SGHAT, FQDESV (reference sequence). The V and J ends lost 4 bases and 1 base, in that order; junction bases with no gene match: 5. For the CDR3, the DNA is TGTGCCAGCAGCTGGGGGACAGGTAGGAACACTGAAGCTTTCTTT. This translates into CASSWGTGRNTEAFF.

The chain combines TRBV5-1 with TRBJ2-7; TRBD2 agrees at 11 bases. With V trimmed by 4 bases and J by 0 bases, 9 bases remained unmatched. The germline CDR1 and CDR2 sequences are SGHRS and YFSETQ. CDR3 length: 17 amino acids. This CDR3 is CASSPSLAGGRSYEQYF. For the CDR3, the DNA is TGCGCCAGCAGCCCCTCCCTAGCGGGGGGCCGCTCCTACGAGCAGTACTTC.

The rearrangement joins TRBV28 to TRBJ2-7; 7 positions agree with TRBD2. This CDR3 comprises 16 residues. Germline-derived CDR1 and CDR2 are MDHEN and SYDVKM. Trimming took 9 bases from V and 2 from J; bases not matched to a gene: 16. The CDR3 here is CASNGRDYSRAYEQYF. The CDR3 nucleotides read TGTGCCAGTAATGGCAGGGACTATAGTCGGGCCTACGAGCAGTACTTC.

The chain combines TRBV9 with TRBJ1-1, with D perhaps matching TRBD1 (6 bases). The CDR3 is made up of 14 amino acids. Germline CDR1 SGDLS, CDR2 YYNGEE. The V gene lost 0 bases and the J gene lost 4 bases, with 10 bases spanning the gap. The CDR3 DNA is TGTGCCAGCAGCGTAGGGGGGCTTGGCACTGAAGCTTTCTTT. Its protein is CASSVGGLGTEAFF.

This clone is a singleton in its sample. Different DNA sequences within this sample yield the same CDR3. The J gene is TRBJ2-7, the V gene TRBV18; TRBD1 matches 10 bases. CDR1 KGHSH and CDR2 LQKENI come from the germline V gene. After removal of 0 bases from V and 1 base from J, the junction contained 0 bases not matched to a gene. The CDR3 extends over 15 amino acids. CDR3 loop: CASSPPGQGSYEQYF. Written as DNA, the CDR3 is TGTGCCAGCTCACCACCGGGACAGGGGTCCTACGAGCAGTACTTC.

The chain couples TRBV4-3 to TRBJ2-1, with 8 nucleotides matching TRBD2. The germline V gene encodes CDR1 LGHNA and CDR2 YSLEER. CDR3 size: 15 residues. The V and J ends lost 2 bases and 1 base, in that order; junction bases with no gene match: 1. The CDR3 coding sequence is TGCGCCAGCAGCCAAACTAGCGGTTCCTACAATGAGCAGTTCTTC. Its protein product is CASSQTSGSYNEQFF.

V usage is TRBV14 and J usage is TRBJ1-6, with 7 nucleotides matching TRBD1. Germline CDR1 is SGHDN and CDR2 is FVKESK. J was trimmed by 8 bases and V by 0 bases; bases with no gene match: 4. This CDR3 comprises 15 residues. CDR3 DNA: TGTGCCAGCAGCCAAGATCACACAGGGGATTCACCCCTCCACTTT. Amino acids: CASSQDHTGDSPLHF. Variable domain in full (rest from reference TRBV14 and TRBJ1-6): EAGVTQFPSHSVIEKGQTVTLRCDPISGHDNLYWYRRVMGKEIKFLLHFVKESKQDESGMPNNRFLAERTGGTYSTLKVQPAELEDSGVYFCASSQDHTGDSPLHFGNGTRLTVT.